This TCR beta chain is drawn from a study of blood T cell repertoires in COVID-19 (TCRdb year 2020). Concerning the study at large: Samples covering the acute and convalescent phases of COVID-19 were provided by collaborators in the United States, Italy and Spain. The material from the prospective study consisted of cDNA or gDNA derived from T cells, B-cell-depleted T cells, or PBMCs. Deeply sampled blood TCRbeta repertoires from subjects exposed to, actively infected with, or recovered from COVID-19 were included in the dataset. A freely available public database, intended as a resource for researchers studying the immune response to SARS-CoV-2, is where the repertoires were released. Samples were obtained from the ongoing ImmuneRACE study (first 160 participants) and from about 1,300 subjects provided by 6 global collaborators. The sample metadata nearly always contained a de-identified subject ID, COVID-19 status, age in years and sex. Where HLA class I and class II types were available, the types were taken from metadata supplied by the sample provider, not from assay-based typing.

Beyond this particular receptor, the publication reports: Clinical and demographic metadata were provided uncurated, with the amount varying by source and participant.

The CDR3 holds 12 amino acids from the cysteine to the phenylalanine. Only CDR3 DNA is held: 36 bases, read in frame from base 1. V lost 5 bases and J lost 8 bases; the stretch between them is 9 bases long. CDR1 and CDR2 are read off the germline V gene (reference sequence) as SEHNR and FQNEAQ. In the prospective study, participants were roughly 18 to 100 years old, resided in approximately 22 geographic areas of the United States, and were enrolled through a virtual design. In the prospective study, participants were assigned to cohorts based on the clinical history participants reported in a screening survey and a study questionnaire. Recovered participants in ImmuneRACE Cohort 3 were defined by two consecutive negative NP/OP PCR tests, clearance by a healthcare professional, or resolution of symptoms. In the prospective study, mobile phlebotomists collected whole blood, serum and a nasopharyngeal or oropharyngeal swab from each participant. Prospective study participants could optionally give additional blood draws and questionnaires over an approximately 2-month period. Before DNA extraction, blood samples from the prospective study were shipped at room temperature or frozen.

TCRbeta CDR3 regions were amplified from genomic DNA by means of the immunoSEQ Assay, a bias-controlled multiplex PCR. The original methods were these. The number of nucleated cells in each sample was estimated from the amplification of reference gene primers within the assay. To quantify the absolute abundance of each unique TCRbeta CDR3 rearrangement, sequence reads were collapsed and filtered. Productive Simpson clonality was computed per sample as the square root of Simpson's diversity index over productive rearrangements. This is the immuneACCESS table as TCRdb keeps it, with only in-frame sequences that have V and J called. A part of the clones is gone; compared with another copy, unresolved V genes explain less than half, and the rest is unexplained. V and J calls plus clone size are reproduced from that table; the DNA served to infer D and trimming. This sample gives around 450,000 clones in total; 90% of them show up just once. Approximately 0.55% of the sample lies in the top ten.

A word on this clone: Its antigen target is currently unknown. Base-call qualities are not available, and no considerably larger clone is one nucleotide away.

Specimen: PBMCs or T cells enriched from blood (not recorded which). The source is a man in his late teens or twenties who had recovered from COVID-19. The rearranged chain carries TRBV7-9 and TRBJ1-4; the D gene lacks a confident call. The DNA is as follows: TGTGCCAGCAGCCCGTCGGGGGAAAAACTGTTTTTT. This codes for CASSPSGEKLFF.